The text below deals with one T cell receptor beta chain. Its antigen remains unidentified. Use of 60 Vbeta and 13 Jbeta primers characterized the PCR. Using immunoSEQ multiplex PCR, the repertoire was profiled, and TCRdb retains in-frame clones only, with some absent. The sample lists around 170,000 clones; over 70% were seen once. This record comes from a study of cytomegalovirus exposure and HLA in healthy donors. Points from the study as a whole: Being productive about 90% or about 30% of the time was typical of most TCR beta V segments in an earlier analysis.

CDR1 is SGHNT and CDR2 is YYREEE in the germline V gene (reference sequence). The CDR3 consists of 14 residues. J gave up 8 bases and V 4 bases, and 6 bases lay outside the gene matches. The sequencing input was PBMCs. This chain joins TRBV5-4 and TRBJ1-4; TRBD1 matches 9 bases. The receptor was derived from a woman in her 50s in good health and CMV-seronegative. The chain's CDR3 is CASSPRQGEEKLFF. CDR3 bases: TGTGCCAGCAGCCCCAGACAGGGGGAAGAAAAACTGTTTTTT.